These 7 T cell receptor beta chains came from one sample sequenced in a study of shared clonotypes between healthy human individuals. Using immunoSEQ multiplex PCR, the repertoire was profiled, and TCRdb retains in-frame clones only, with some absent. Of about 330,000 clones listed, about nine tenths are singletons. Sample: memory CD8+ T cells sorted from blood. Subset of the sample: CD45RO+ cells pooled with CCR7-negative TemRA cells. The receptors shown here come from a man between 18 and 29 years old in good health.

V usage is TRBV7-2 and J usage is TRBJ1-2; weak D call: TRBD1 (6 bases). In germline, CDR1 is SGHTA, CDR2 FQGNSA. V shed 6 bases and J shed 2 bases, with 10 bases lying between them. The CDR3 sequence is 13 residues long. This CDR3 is CASRPDRNYGYTF. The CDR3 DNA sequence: TGTGCCAGCAGACCCGACAGGAACTATGGCTACACCTTC.

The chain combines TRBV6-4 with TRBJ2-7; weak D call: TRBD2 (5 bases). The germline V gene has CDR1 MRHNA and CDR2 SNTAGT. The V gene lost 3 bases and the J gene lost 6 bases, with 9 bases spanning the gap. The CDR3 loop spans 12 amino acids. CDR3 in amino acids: CASSEGGREQYF. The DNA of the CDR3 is TGTGCCAGCAGTGAAGGCGGGCGCGAGCAGTACTTC.

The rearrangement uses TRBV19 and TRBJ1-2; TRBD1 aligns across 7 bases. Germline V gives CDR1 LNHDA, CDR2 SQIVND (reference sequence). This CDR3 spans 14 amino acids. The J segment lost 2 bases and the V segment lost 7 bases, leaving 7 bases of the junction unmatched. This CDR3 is CASTPGTVNYGYTF. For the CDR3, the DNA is TGTGCCAGTACCCCCGGGACAGTAAACTATGGCTACACCTTC.

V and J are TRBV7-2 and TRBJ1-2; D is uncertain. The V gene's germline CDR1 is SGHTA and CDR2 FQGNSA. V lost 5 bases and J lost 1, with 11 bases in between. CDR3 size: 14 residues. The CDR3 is CASSHADNNYGYTF. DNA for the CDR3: TGTGCCAGCAGCCATGCTGATAATAACTATGGCTACACCTTC.

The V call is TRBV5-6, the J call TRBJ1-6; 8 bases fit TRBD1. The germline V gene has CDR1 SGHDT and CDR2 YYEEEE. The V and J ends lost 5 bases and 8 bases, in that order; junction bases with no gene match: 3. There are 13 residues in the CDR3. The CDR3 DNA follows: TGTGCCAGCAGAGGGACAGGAGATTCACCCCTCCACTTT. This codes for CASRGTGDSPLHF.

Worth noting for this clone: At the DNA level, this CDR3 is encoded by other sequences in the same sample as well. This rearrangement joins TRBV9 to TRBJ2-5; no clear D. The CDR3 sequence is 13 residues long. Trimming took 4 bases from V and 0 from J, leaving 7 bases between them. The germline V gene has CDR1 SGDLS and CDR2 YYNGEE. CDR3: CASSPLYQETQYF. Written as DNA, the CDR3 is TGTGCCAGCAGCCCTTTGTACCAAGAGACCCAGTACTTC. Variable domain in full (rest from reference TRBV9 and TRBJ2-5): DSGVTQTPKHLITATGQRVTLRCSPRSGDLSVYWYQQSLDQGLQFLIQYYNGEERAKGNILERFSAQQFPDLHSELNLSSLELGDSALYFCASSPLYQETQYFGPGTRLLVL.

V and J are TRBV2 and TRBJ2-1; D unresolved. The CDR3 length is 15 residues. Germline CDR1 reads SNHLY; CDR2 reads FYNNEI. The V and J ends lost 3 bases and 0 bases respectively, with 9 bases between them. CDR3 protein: CASSEDPSSYNEQFF. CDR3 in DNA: TGTGCCAGCAGTGAGGACCCCAGCTCCTACAATGAGCAGTTCTTC.